The sequence of this T cell receptor (beta chain) was determined in a study of blood T cells in healthy people across ages. Study outcomes and limitations: Age showed a roughly linear inverse relationship with TCR beta diversity per million T cells.

As to this clonotype: The antigen remains undetermined.

Then a second PCR, running about 6 to 12 cycles, was carried out with a sample-barcoded 5' primer and a J-beta primer mix. TCRdb reprocessed the 5' RACE reads via MiXCR and lists one record per CDR3 protein. There are 450,000 to 600,000 distinct CDR3 sequences in the sample; about 26% occur only once, and over 3.5% lies in the top ten. Germline CDR1 and CDR2: LGHNA and YSLEER. Deletions cut 0 bases from V and 2 bases from J, with 12 bases between. CDR3 length equals 16 residues. This sample also appeared in a second study, on T cells of mothers and their children.

This TCR derives from a boy aged 2-9 years in good health. V is TRBV4-3 and J is TRBJ2-3; D gene uncertain. Sequenced input: blood. The CDR3 coding sequence is TGCGCCAGCAGCCAAGAGGTGGCAGCCGTCACAGATACGCAGTATTTT. Translating gives CASSQEVAAVTDTQYF.